Described below is a single TCR beta chain sequence and its context. This CDR3 is 15 amino acids long. V lost 3 bases and J 7 bases, leaving 18 bases between the germline ends. The germline gives CDR1 SGHVS, CDR2 FQNEAQ. The data were produced by immunoSEQ multiplex PCR, yet TCRdb's version contains in-frame clones alone and is incomplete. Among roughly 41,000 clones listed, roughly 94% were seen once. The entry originates in a study of control samples from healthy donors and cancer patients. Material: blood. This TCR derives from a man aged 55 to 69 in good health. V is TRBV7-8 and J is TRBJ2-5, with a weak D call TRBD2 (6 bases). The CDR3 loop reads CASSFSQLGEATQYF. CDR3 in DNA: TGTGCCAGCAGCTTTTCTCAGCTGGGGGAGGCGACCCAGTACTTC.